This record covers a single T cell receptor beta chain. This specimen comes from a study of T cells in Graves' hyperthyroidism and ophthalmopathy. The CDR3 is made up of 16 amino acids. Losses at the gene ends were 4 bases for V and 2 bases for J; bases not matched to a gene: 5. In germline, CDR1 is SGHTA, CDR2 FQGNSA. Amplified TCR beta CDR3 regions came from RNA transcripts. In the first-round RT-PCR of the TCR CDR3, the HTBI primer set was used. From the multiplex PCR reads, TCRdb called clonotypes with MiXCR, one entry per CDR3 protein. The table shows fewer than 700,000 distinct CDR3 sequences, with approximately 17% occurring only once. Using around 10 ml of fresh peripheral blood, PBMCs were prepared.

Sequencing was carried out using blood. The sequence derives from a woman between 18 and 30 years old with Graves' ophthalmopathy. The V gene is TRBV7-2, the J gene TRBJ2-1, with 10 bases fitting TRBD2. The CDR3 loop is CASSSLAGEPYNEQFF. The DNA for the CDR3 is TGTGCCAGCAGCTCCCTAGCGGGAGAGCCCTACAATGAGCAGTTCTTC.